A single TCR beta chain is shown here with its context. Germline loops: CDR1 SGHNT, CDR2 YYREEE (reference sequence). This CDR3 has 16 amino acids. V gave up 4 bases and J gave up 3 bases, with 17 bases separating them. The sample originates from a study of technical replicates of blood from several donors. Method: immunoSEQ multiplex PCR; TCRdb's copy keeps in-frame clones and lacks some. The sample records some 63,000 clones, around 87% being singletons. This rearrangement joins TRBV5-4 to TRBJ2-1; tentative D call: TRBD2 (5 bases). The sample consisted of PBMCs. This TCR came from a human donor in good health. Some clones in this sample may be carry-over from other donors' samples. The CDR3 sequence: CASSPGEYAFYNEQFF. In nucleotides, the CDR3 is TGTGCCAGCAGCCCTGGGGAGTACGCATTCTACAATGAGCAGTTCTTC. The complete variable domain, with remaining parts taken from reference TRBV5-4 and TRBJ2-1, reads ETGVTQSPTHLIKTRGQQVTLRCSSQSGHNTVSWYQQALGQGPQFIFQYYREEENGRGNFPPRFSGLQFPNYSSELNVNALELDDSALYLCASSPGEYAFYNEQFFGPGTRLTVL.